Described below is a single TCR beta chain sequence and its context. This specimen comes from a study of blood T cell repertoires in COVID-19. On the study more broadly: Samples taken during acute and convalescent COVID-19 were collected in the United States, Italy and Spain. T cells, B-cell-depleted T cells, or PBMCs supplied cDNA or gDNA.

The CDR3 runs to 15 residues. With 4 bases clipped from V and 6 bases from J, the junction kept 6 bases outside the gene matches. Per germline, CDR1 SGHTA and CDR2 FQGTGA. Authors' processing steps: Reference gene primer amplification gave nucleated cell count estimates. Produced via immunoSEQ multiplex PCR; TCRdb's table is partial and in-frame only. V and J calls and clone size come straight from that table; D and trimming were deduced from the DNA. The profile covers 150,000 to 200,000 clones, with 80% to 90% appearing a single time and around 3% taken by the ten largest. Sample: peripheral blood. This clonotype originated in a man aged 55 to 69 with acute or convalescent COVID-19. This rearrangement joins TRBV7-3 to TRBJ2-1, with 10 bases fitting TRBD1. CDR3 DNA sequence: TGTGCCAGCAGCTCCGGGACAGGGGTTTTCAATGAGCAGTTCTTC. Encoded protein: CASSSGTGVFNEQFF.